This note documents a single T cell receptor beta chain sequence. Antigen unknown. Sequencing was performed with immunoSEQ multiplex PCR; in TCRdb, only in-frame clones are kept and a portion is missing. The sample consists of some 150,000 clones, about 88% of them appearing once. Trimming pared 0 bases from V and 7 bases from J, leaving 13 bases between. Germline CDR1 and CDR2: SEHNR and FQNEAQ (reference sequence). The CDR3 has 15 residues. This sample was included in a study of cytomegalovirus exposure and HLA in healthy donors. The study's findings and limits: CMV antigen specificity of three CMV-associated chains was confirmed in vitro.

Specimen: PBMCs. The clonotype was recovered from a man younger than 35 in good health and CMV-seronegative. J is TRBJ1-5 and V is TRBV7-9; tentatively, D is TRBD1 (6 bases). The CDR3 DNA reads as TGTGCCAGCAGCTTAGCGGGGGCGGCAGGCCAGCCCCAGCATTTT. The encoded protein is CASSLAGAAGQPQHF.